The 22 T cell receptor beta chains presented below share a single source sample, sequenced in a study of T-cell reconstitution after alpha-beta-depleted transplantation in children. A library of TCRbeta sequences, prepared with unique molecular identifiers, was generated. TCRdb used MiXCR to reprocess the PCR reads, holding one entry per CDR3 protein. The table has around 370,000 distinct CDR3 sequences, 10% seen once; the top ten hold 2% to 2.5%. The material sequenced was PBMCs from the stem cell graft donor, taken from the stem cell graft. All receptors derive from a human donor who donated a stem cell graft to a child with acute lymphoblastic leukemia.

There are many counts of this clonotype. V gene TRBV29-1 combines with J gene TRBJ1-3; a weak D match, TRBD1 (5 bases). The V end was cut by 3 bases, the J end by 8 bases, with 14 bases between. CDR1 and CDR2 (germline): SQVTM, ANQGSEA. The CDR3 extends over 13 amino acids. The CDR3, as DNA: TGCAGCGTTGAGAAGCAGGGTTCGGACACCATATATTTT. Protein product: CSVEKQGSDTIYF.

This chain links TRBV5-1 with TRBJ2-1; D may be TRBD2 (6 bases). The CDR3 totals 13 residues. V was trimmed by 5 bases and J by 2 bases, leaving 8 bases between them. The germline V gene encodes CDR1 SGHRS and CDR2 YFSETQ. The CDR3 protein is CASRSGAYNEQFF. CDR3 DNA sequence: TGCGCCAGCAGATCGGGGGCCTACAATGAGCAGTTCTTC.

This clonotype was detected many times. The V and J genes are TRBV5-1 and TRBJ2-7; TRBD2 matches 10 bases. CDR3 size: 16 residues. V was pared by 4 bases and J by 6 bases, with 13 bases of the junction left unmatched. CDR1 SGHRS and CDR2 YFSETQ come from the germline V gene. This CDR3 reads CASSRQQREGRFEQYF. DNA for the CDR3: TGCGCCAGCAGCAGACAACAGCGGGAGGGCCGTTTCGAGCAGTACTTC.

This clonotype was counted only a few times. The gene calls are TRBV5-1 and TRBJ2-3; unclear D gene. This CDR3 is built from 14 residues. The germline V gene encodes CDR1 SGHRS and CDR2 YFSETQ. Trimming took 3 bases from V and 5 from J, leaving 13 bases between them. The chain's CDR3 is CASSSTSMGDTQYF. The CDR3 DNA reads TGCGCCAGCAGCTCAACCTCCATGGGAGATACGCAGTATTTT.

This chain uses TRBV5-1 with TRBJ2-1, with 10 bases fitting TRBD2. The V segment lost 4 bases and the J segment 6 bases; nucleotides outside the gene matches: 7. From germline, CDR1 is SGHRS and CDR2 YFSETQ. This CDR3 has 15 amino acids. As DNA, the CDR3 is TGCGCCAGCAGCACCGGGACTAGCGCCATCAATGAGCAGTTCTTC. Translation: CASSTGTSAINEQFF.

In this sample, this clonotype turned up a few times. The gene calls are TRBV24-1 and TRBJ2-1, with 7 nucleotides matching TRBD2. V lost 9 bases and J lost 0; bases outside the gene matches: 19. In germline, CDR1 is KGHDR, CDR2 SFDVKD. This CDR3 comprises 19 residues. The CDR3 bases are TGTGCCACCGCCCCCCACAGCGGGGACTCTTCTAGCTCCTACAATGAGCAGTTCTTC. Encoded protein: CATAPHSGDSSSSYNEQFF.

The chain links TRBV2 to TRBJ1-2, with TRBD1 matching 7 bases. The CDR3 runs to 13 residues. The V segment lost 7 bases and the J segment 7 bases; nucleotides outside the gene matches: 9. From germline, CDR1 is SNHLY and CDR2 FYNNEI. CDR3 loop: CASTSGGGFGYTF. CDR3 coding DNA: TGTGCCAGCACCTCGGGAGGGGGCTTTGGCTACACCTTC.

This clonotype has a handful of counts. This chain joins TRBV29-1 and TRBJ2-5; TRBD1 is a possible D gene (6 bases). V lost 7 bases, J lost 5 bases, and 8 bases lay in between. CDR1 is SQVTM and CDR2 is ANQGSEA in the germline V gene. The CDR3 runs to 10 residues. The CDR3 sequence: CSGDRETQYF. The CDR3 DNA follows: TGCAGCGGTGACAGGGAGACCCAGTACTTC.

This chain joins TRBV29-1 and TRBJ1-2; a possible D gene is TRBD1 (6 bases). V lost 2 bases and J 8 bases, leaving 12 bases between the germline ends. The CDR3 covers 12 residues. CDR1 is SQVTM and CDR2 is ANQGSEA in the germline V gene. CDR3 amino acids: CSVERPGGGYTF. The CDR3, as DNA: TGCAGCGTTGAAAGGCCGGGGGGCGGCTACACCTTC.

This clonotype appeared many times. Sequence at one end of the junction differs from germline and may be a read error. The V gene is TRBV5-1, the J gene TRBJ2-1; D gene ambiguous. The CDR3 sequence is 15 residues long. Looked up from germline, CDR1 is SGHRS and CDR2 is YFSETQ. CDR3 region: CASSLGSSSYNEQFF. The CDR3 nucleotides read TGTGCCAGCAGCTTGGGGTCCTCCTCCTACAATGAGCAGTTCTTC. The full variable domain, rest sourced from reference TRBV5-1 and TRBJ2-1, is KAGVTQTPRYLIKTRGQQVTLSCSPISGHRSVSWYQQTPGQGLQFLFEYFSETQRNKGNFPGRFSGRQFSNSRSEMNVSTLELGDSALYLCASSLGSSSYNEQFFGPGTRLTVL.

The rearrangement joins TRBV21-1 to TRBJ1-4; the table's D call, TRBD1, has no DNA check behind it. TRBV21-1 is flagged as a pseudogene. The CDR3 covers 18 residues. The CDR3 sequence is CASIALTQGHATNEKLFF. CDR3 bases: TGTGCCAGCATCGCTTTGACACAGGGTCACGCAACTAATGAAAAACTGTTTTTT.

In this sample, this clonotype turned up many times. The V gene is TRBV27, the J gene TRBJ2-3; D might be TRBD2 (5 bases). Trimming cost V 5 bases and J 0 bases, with 15 bases left between them. This CDR3 contains 16 residues. From germline, CDR1 is MNHEY and CDR2 SMNVEV (reference sequence). The CDR3 here is CASSPSRSGSTDTQYF. In nucleotides, the CDR3 is TGTGCCAGCAGTCCCTCGAGGAGCGGCAGCACAGATACGCAGTATTTT.

In its sample, this clonotype was seen a few times. The chain is built from TRBV4-1 and TRBJ2-7, with D hard to call. V was shortened by 0 bases and J by 4 bases, with 16 bases between the two germline ends. This CDR3 has 16 residues. Per germline, CDR1 MGHRA and CDR2 YSYEKL. The CDR3 sequence is CASSQDGLGVEYEQYF. The CDR3 coding sequence is TGCGCCAGCAGCCAAGATGGGCTTGGCGTAGAATACGAGCAGTACTTC.

This clonotype was counted many times. The chain combines TRBV5-1 with TRBJ2-1, with 9 bases fitting TRBD2. From germline, CDR1 is SGHRS and CDR2 YFSETQ. The V segment lost 1 base and the J segment 10 bases; nucleotides outside the gene matches: 3. The CDR3 covers 13 residues. In nucleotides, the CDR3 is TGCGCCAGCAGCTTGCAGCTAGCGGGAGAGCAGTTCTTC. As protein: CASSLQLAGEQFF.

This clonotype has a handful of counts. This chain uses TRBV7-9 with TRBJ1-2; D is undetermined. This CDR3 is 13 amino acids long. Germline-derived CDR1 and CDR2 are SEHNR and FQNEAQ (reference sequence). Trimming removed 5 bases at V and 1 base at J, with 8 bases between. The CDR3 reads CASSPGNNYGYTF. Written as DNA, the CDR3 is TGTGCCAGCAGCCCGGGAAATAACTATGGCTACACCTTC.

This clonotype was recorded many times. The chain carries TRBV28 and TRBJ1-1; possibly TRBD1 for D (5 bases). The germline V and J ends were trimmed by 3 bases and 1 base, with 9 bases remaining between them. There are 14 residues in the CDR3. Per germline, CDR1 MDHEN and CDR2 SYDVKM. CDR3: CASSFRTGNTEAFF. CDR3 nucleotide sequence: TGTGCCAGCAGTTTTCGAACAGGGAACACTGAAGCTTTCTTT.

This clonotype was detected only a few times. The V gene is TRBV6-1, the J gene TRBJ1-2, with D unclear. This CDR3 has 14 residues. Per germline, CDR1 MNHNS and CDR2 SASEGT. The ends were cut back, 4 bases at V and 5 bases at J, with 14 bases in the middle. CDR3 sequence: CASSVVTNGYGYTF. The CDR3 nucleotides are TGTGCCAGCAGTGTTGTGACAAACGGGTATGGCTACACCTTC.

This clonotype has just a few counts. The rearrangement joins TRBV6-1 to TRBJ2-7; 8 nucleotides line up with TRBD2. V shed 6 bases, J shed 5 bases, and the junction held 6 bases outside the gene matches. The CDR3 consists of 13 residues. The germline V gene has CDR1 MNHNS and CDR2 SASEGT. The CDR3, as DNA: TGTGCCAGCAGAGAGCGGGAGCCCCACGAGCAGTACTTC. Translating gives CASREREPHEQYF.

The chain couples TRBV12-3 or TRBV12-4 to TRBJ2-1; 7 bases line up with TRBD2. V shed 3 bases, J shed 6 bases, and the junction held 11 bases outside the gene matches. The CDR3 runs 16 residues. This CDR3 reads CASSFRGPGGPNEQFF. In DNA form, the CDR3 reads TGTGCCAGCAGTTTTAGGGGACCGGGGGGACCCAATGAGCAGTTCTTC.

J is TRBJ2-4 and V is TRBV5-5; D remains ambiguous. Trimming shortened V by 3 bases and J by 3 bases, and 7 bases separated the two germline ends. The CDR3 is 13 residues long. Germline V gene lookup returns CDR1 SGHKS and CDR2 YYEKEE (reference sequence). Here the CDR3 reads CASSSEVKNIQYF. The CDR3 DNA sequence: TGTGCCAGCAGCTCCGAGGTCAAAAACATTCAGTACTTC. Full variable domain (outside the CDR3, taken from reference TRBV5-5 and TRBJ2-4): DAGVTQSPTHLIKTRGQQVTLRCSPISGHKSVSWYQQVLGQGPQFIFQYYEKEERGRGNFPDRFSARQFPNYSSELNVNALLLGDSALYLCASSSEVKNIQYFGAGTRLSVL.

The chain carries TRBV11-2 and TRBJ2-7, with 10 bases lining up with TRBD2. The CDR3 runs 14 residues. CDR1 and CDR2 from the germline V gene are SGHAT and FQNNGV. V lost 3 bases, J lost 6 bases, and 5 bases stayed unmatched. CDR3 nucleotides: TGTGCCAGCAGCTTCGAAGCGGGAGGGCGCGAGCAGTACTTC. This encodes CASSFEAGGREQYF.

This clonotype was observed a handful of times. The V call is TRBV27, the J call TRBJ2-5, with 10 nucleotides matching TRBD2. Germline CDR1 is MNHEY and CDR2 is SMNVEV (reference sequence). V shed 4 bases and J 5 bases; nucleotides not matched to a gene: 16. There are 18 residues in the CDR3. Here the CDR3 DNA reads TGTGCCAGCAGTTCCTGGTTGGGTCCTAGCGGGAGTGTGGAGACCCAGTACTTC. Protein: CASSSWLGPSGSVETQYF.